The 29 T cell receptor beta chains reported below all come from one sample, sequenced in a study of T-cell reconstitution after alpha-beta-depleted transplantation in children (TCRdb year 2016). The treatment or condition label for this specimen denotes: allogeneic hematopoietic cell transplantation with graft depleted of TCRalphabeta T cells and CD19 B cells. Library preparation was by PCR. Data came from an Illumina HiSeq 2500. TCR library preparation used molecular barcoding, with unique molecular identifiers applied to normalize quantification of the TCRbeta repertoire. Using fastp at Q25 and MiXCR, TCRdb reprocessed the public reads and kept productive beta chains. For every CDR3 protein sequence, its rows merge into one entry that carries the most common genes and DNA. For this sample there are around 100,000 distinct CDR3 sequences; under 13% appear just once. The ten largest make up around 34% of the sample.

The source material was PBMCs, sampled before TCRalphabeta/CD19-depleted stem cell transplant. These receptors all come from a boy aged 2 to 10 with acute lymphoblastic leukemia, due to receive a stem cell transplant.

In its sample, this clonotype was seen a few times. The chain carries TRBV20-1 and TRBJ2-1; D tentatively reads TRBD1 or TRBD2 (5 bases each). CDR3 size: 16 residues. From germline, CDR1 is DFQATT and CDR2 SNEGSKA (reference sequence). Trimming shortened V by 1 base and J by 5 bases, and 18 bases separated the two germline ends. CDR3 nucleotide sequence: TGCAGTGCTAGAGGGTTCCCGGGACGGCCTAACAATGAGCAGTTCTTC. It yields the protein CSARGFPGRPNNEQFF.

This clonotype was recorded a few times. The CDR3 spells CSARDEGDVSPLHF. CDR3 DNA sequence: TGCAGTGCTAGAGATGAAGGGGATGTCTCACCCCTCCACTTT. V and J are TRBV20-1 and TRBJ1-6; TRBD1 might be the D (5 bases). The V gene's germline CDR1 is DFQATT and CDR2 SNEGSKA (reference sequence). V lost 0 bases and J 10 bases, leaving 13 bases between the germline ends. The CDR3 has 14 residues.

This clonotype appeared many times. The rearrangement links TRBV7-6 to TRBJ2-7; 7 nucleotides align to TRBD1. This CDR3 is built from 13 residues. CDR1 SGHVS and CDR2 FNYEAQ come from the germline V gene. The V and J ends lost 5 bases and 2 bases, in that order; junction bases with no gene match: 3. The CDR3 DNA follows: TGTGCCAGCAGCCCGGGACAGCCCTACGAGCAGTACTTC. Translation: CASSPGQPYEQYF.

The chain is built from TRBV28 and TRBJ2-5, with 9 bases matching TRBD2. The V and J ends lost 9 bases and 4 bases, in that order; junction bases with no gene match: 6. The CDR3 sequence is 13 residues long. Germline CDR1 and CDR2: MDHEN and SYDVKM. This CDR3 is CASSGSVVETQYF. The CDR3 bases are TGTGCCAGTAGCGGGAGTGTTGTAGAGACCCAGTACTTC.

This clonotype was recorded many times. The chain carries TRBV14 and TRBJ2-1; 10 nucleotides align to TRBD2. This CDR3 comprises 16 residues. With 5 bases clipped from V and 4 bases from J, the junction kept 8 bases outside the gene matches. Germline V gene data show CDR1 as SGHDN and CDR2 as FVKESK. The CDR3 sequence is CASSILTSGLYNEQFF. DNA for the CDR3: TGTGCCAGCAGCATACTGACTAGCGGGTTGTACAATGAGCAGTTCTTC.

The chain carries TRBV11-2 and TRBJ2-5; no clear D gene. Trimming removed 2 bases from V and 2 bases from J, with 6 bases in between. Germline lookup yields CDR1 SGHAT and CDR2 FQNNGV. The CDR3 has 13 amino acids. The DNA for the CDR3 is TGTGCCAGCAGCTTATATGGGCAAGAGACCCAGTACTTC. This sequence encodes CASSLYGQETQYF.

This clonotype was found many times. The chain carries TRBV7-2 and TRBJ2-1; 11 bases match TRBD2. The length of the CDR3 is 14 residues. The J segment lost 9 bases and the V segment lost 4 bases, leaving 5 bases of the junction unmatched. The germline V gene has CDR1 SGHTA and CDR2 FQGNSA. This chain's CDR3 is CASSYGGLAGEQFF. CDR3 DNA sequence: TGTGCCAGCAGCTACGGCGGACTAGCGGGTGAGCAGTTCTTC. Filled out from reference TRBV7-2 and TRBJ2-1, the complete variable domain reads GAGVSQSPSNKVTEKGKDVELRCDPISGHTALYWYRQSLGQGLEFLIYFQGNSAPDKSGLPSDRFSAERTGGSVSTLTIQRTQQEDSAVYLCASSYGGLAGEQFFGPGTRLTVL.

Many counts were recorded for this clonotype. The rearrangement uses TRBV10-2 and TRBJ2-1; TRBD2 matches 7 bases. The CDR3 extends over 13 amino acids. Germline V gives CDR1 WSHSY, CDR2 SAAADI. The V segment lost 8 bases and the J segment 7 bases; nucleotides outside the gene matches: 8. The CDR3 sequence is CASSLAVRNEQFF. DNA for the CDR3: TGCGCCAGCTCCCTAGCGGTGAGGAATGAGCAGTTCTTC.

The gene calls are TRBV20-1 and TRBJ2-3; D tentatively reads TRBD1 or TRBD2 (6 bases each). V lost 4 bases and J lost 8, with 13 bases in between. This CDR3 comprises 12 residues. Germline V gene lookup returns CDR1 DFQATT and CDR2 SNEGSKA (reference sequence). As DNA, the CDR3 is TGCAGTGCTACGGGGGCACGAAGTACGCAGTATTTT. Encoded protein: CSATGARSTQYF.

This clonotype was seen a handful of times. This chain uses TRBV7-9 with TRBJ2-5, with 8 bases fitting TRBD2. Per germline, CDR1 SEHNR and CDR2 FQNEAQ (reference sequence). The CDR3 covers 17 residues. Trimming cost V 2 bases and J 4 bases; bases outside gene matches: 12. The CDR3, as DNA: TGTGCCAGCAGCTTACGGGAGGGCCTGGGAAAAGGAGAGACCCAGTACTTC. This sequence encodes CASSLREGLGKGETQYF.

The sample holds a few counts of this clonotype. V usage is TRBV19 and J usage is TRBJ1-1; D uncertain. CDR3 size: 13 residues. The V end lost 6 bases, the J end lost 0 bases, and 8 bases lay between the germline ends. The germline CDR1 and CDR2 sequences are LNHDA and SQIVND (reference sequence). CDR3 sequence (DNA): TGTGCCAGTAGAATTACAGTGAACACTGAAGCTTTCTTT. It specifies CASRITVNTEAFF. Full variable domain (missing parts from reference TRBV19 and TRBJ1-1): DGGITQSPKYLFRKEGQNVTLSCEQNLNHDAMYWYRQDPGQGLRLIYYSQIVNDFQKGDIAEGYSVSREKKESFPLTVTSAQKNPTAFYLCASRITVNTEAFFGQGTRLTVV.

There are a few counts of this clonotype. The CDR3 coding sequence is TGCGCCAGCAGCCCTTCTCGGGCCAGGGGTTACACTGAAGCTTTCTTT. Protein sequence: CASSPSRARGYTEAFF. The chain employs TRBV5-1 and TRBJ1-1; perhaps TRBD1 as D (6 bases). CDR3 length equals 16 residues. Looked up from germline, CDR1 is SGHRS and CDR2 is YFSETQ. Trimming removed 4 bases at V and 3 bases at J, with 19 bases between.

This clonotype came up once. Because it lacks the conserved phenylalanine or tryptophan at the end, this CDR3 is likely a read error. The chain employs TRBV20-1 and TRBJ1-2; D is perhaps TRBD1 (5 bases). V was pared by 0 bases and J by 8 bases, with 19 bases between. This CDR3 is 15 amino acids long. The germline V gene has CDR1 DFQATT and CDR2 SNEGSKA (reference sequence). The CDR3 sequence is CSARDGYGASKGYTY. The CDR3 region has the DNA TGCAGTGCTAGAGATGGGTACGGGGCCTCTAAAGGCTACACCTAC.

This clonotype was counted only a few times. The chain joins TRBV5-1 to TRBJ2-5; D ambiguous. The V gene's germline CDR1 is SGHRS and CDR2 YFSETQ. There are 12 residues in the CDR3. Between the trimmed V and J ends, which lost 0 bases and 5 bases, there was a span of 5 bases. CDR3 amino acids: CASSLGRETQYF. The CDR3 bases are TGCGCCAGCAGCTTGGGGCGGGAGACCCAGTACTTC. Looking up the rest from reference TRBV5-1 and TRBJ2-5 gives the full variable domain: KAGVTQTPRYLIKTRGQQVTLSCSPISGHRSVSWYQQTPGQGLQFLFEYFSETQRNKGNFPGRFSGRQFSNSRSEMNVSTLELGDSALYLCASSLGRETQYFGPGTRLLVL.

The V call is TRBV5-1, the J call TRBJ2-7; D gene ambiguous. The CDR3 runs to 13 residues. V lost 0 bases and J lost 2, with 6 bases in between. CDR1 is SGHRS, CDR2 YFSETQ, per germline. The CDR3 here is CASSLGGTYEQYF. The DNA for the CDR3 is TGCGCCAGCAGCTTGGGAGGCACCTACGAGCAGTACTTC.

DNA for the CDR3: TGTGCCAGCAGTTATACGGCGGTCAATCAGCCCCAGCATTTT. It is translated as CASSYTAVNQPQHF. The chain has TRBV6-2 or TRBV6-3 and TRBJ1-5; no definite D call. The CDR3 is made up of 14 amino acids. Germline lookup yields CDR1 MNHEY and CDR2 SVGEGT. Trimming took off 3 bases at V and 3 bases at J, with 9 bases between the two ends.

The chain uses TRBV6-1 and TRBJ1-6, with 7 bases lining up with TRBD1. Germline V gene lookup returns CDR1 MNHNS and CDR2 SASEGT. The CDR3 runs 14 residues. Trimming removed 5 bases from V and 4 bases from J; junction bases left unmatched: 2. The CDR3 region has the DNA TGTGCCAGCAGTCGGGGACAGTATAATTCACCCCTCCACTTT. This encodes CASSRGQYNSPLHF.

This clonotype was found a few times. CDR3 region: CASSLDMIGRTYEQYF. CDR3 DNA: TGCGCCAGCAGCTTGGATATGATAGGCAGAACCTACGAGCAGTACTTC. This chain uses TRBV5-1 with TRBJ2-7; D uncertain. There are 16 residues in the CDR3. V lost 0 bases and J lost 2, with 15 bases in between. From germline, CDR1 is SGHRS and CDR2 YFSETQ.

V usage is TRBV12-3 or TRBV12-4 and J usage is TRBJ2-1; tentatively, D is TRBD2 (6 bases). The V end lost 3 bases, the J end lost 11 bases, and 23 bases lay between the germline ends. This CDR3 region has 16 residues. As DNA, the CDR3 is TGTGCCAGCAGTTTCATCCCGGTAGCGGACTCACAGAAGCAGTTCTTC. Translated, it gives CASSFIPVADSQKQFF.

J is TRBJ2-7 and V is TRBV20-1; TRBD2 aligns across 12 bases. Losses at the gene ends were 1 base for V and 5 bases for J; bases not matched to a gene: 3. The CDR3 extends over 14 amino acids. Germline-derived CDR1 and CDR2 are DFQATT and SNEGSKA (reference sequence). The CDR3 protein is CSARGLAGVNEQYF. CDR3 bases: TGCAGTGCTAGAGGACTAGCGGGAGTCAACGAGCAGTACTTC.

This clonotype was counted only a few times. The rearrangement links TRBV19 to TRBJ1-2; TRBD1 matches at 7 bases. Trimming removed 6 bases from V and 4 bases from J; junction bases left unmatched: 11. Germline V gives CDR1 LNHDA, CDR2 SQIVND (reference sequence). CDR3 size: 15 residues. In nucleotides, the CDR3 is TGTGCCAGTAGCCGACAGGGCCTACCTTCCTATGGCTACACCTTC. Residues: CASSRQGLPSYGYTF.

This clonotype has just a few counts. The CDR3 is CASSQWTGYGYTF. The CDR3 bases are TGTGCCAGCAGCCAATGGACGGGCTATGGCTACACCTTC. The chain joins TRBV14 to TRBJ1-2; D gene ambiguous. CDR1 is SGHDN, CDR2 FVKESK, per germline. V shed 2 bases and J shed 4 bases, with 8 bases lying between them. The CDR3 is 13 amino acids.

In its sample, this clonotype was seen many times. The chain has TRBV6-5 and TRBJ1-6, with 7 bases identical to TRBD1. The germline V gene has CDR1 MNHEY and CDR2 SVGAGI. V lost 0 bases, J lost 4 bases, and 0 bases stayed unmatched. The CDR3 loop spans 15 amino acids. The CDR3 reads CASSYSTGYNSPLHF. CDR3 bases: TGTGCCAGCAGTTACTCGACAGGGTATAATTCACCCCTCCACTTT.

The chain carries TRBV25-1 and TRBJ2-7; D unclear. CDR1 and CDR2 from the germline V gene are MGHDK and SYGVNS. The V and J ends lost 2 bases and 2 bases respectively, with 7 bases between them. The CDR3 is 13 amino acids. CDR3 DNA: TGTGCCAGCAGTGAAGGGGTGACCTACGAGCAGTACTTC. Amino acid sequence: CASSEGVTYEQYF.

This clonotype was picked up many times. The chain carries TRBV12-3 or TRBV12-4 and TRBJ1-2, with D unclear. The CDR3 covers 15 residues. With 6 bases removed from V and 4 bases from J, the gap between germline ends came to 18 bases. This CDR3 is CASRAAGAPIYGYTF. Written as DNA, the CDR3 is TGTGCCAGCAGGGCCGCCGGAGCTCCTATCTATGGCTACACCTTC.

The genes are TRBV5-4 and TRBJ2-1, with TRBD2 matching over 7 bases. This CDR3 has 16 amino acids. In germline, CDR1 is SGHNT, CDR2 YYREEE (reference sequence). V lost 4 bases and J lost 0; bases outside the gene matches: 7. For the CDR3, the DNA is TGTGCCAGCAGCCGACTAGCTCAGAGCTCCTACAATGAGCAGTTCTTC. Translated: CASSRLAQSSYNEQFF.

There are a few counts of this clonotype. The chain employs TRBV20-1 and TRBJ2-3; D might be TRBD2 (6 bases). Trimming left V 1 base short and J 5 bases short, with 13 bases between. CDR1 and CDR2 (germline): DFQATT, SNEGSKA (reference sequence). The CDR3 contains 14 residues. The CDR3 sequence: CSARVSGSGDTQYF. CDR3 DNA sequence: TGCAGTGCTAGAGTTTCCGGGAGTGGAGATACGCAGTATTTT.

This chain joins TRBV11-1 and TRBJ1-1, with 7 bases that match TRBD1. In germline, CDR1 is SGHAT, CDR2 FQDESV (reference sequence). Losses at the gene ends were 5 bases for V and 1 base for J; bases not matched to a gene: 13. This CDR3 has 17 amino acids. The CDR3 region is CASSQYGTAIRNTEAFF. In nucleotides, the CDR3 is TGTGCCAGCAGCCAATATGGGACAGCCATCCGGAACACTGAAGCTTTCTTT.

The table lists this clonotype with many counts. This chain links TRBV10-3 with TRBJ2-1; the D is unclear. Trimming left V 2 bases short and J 7 bases short, with 9 bases between. CDR3 size: 13 residues. CDR1 is ENHRY, CDR2 SYGVKD, per germline. This CDR3 is CAISEAGPNEQFF. In nucleotides, the CDR3 is TGTGCCATCAGTGAGGCAGGCCCTAATGAGCAGTTCTTC.